This T cell receptor beta chain was captured by sequencing in a study of OX40 agonist ivuxolimab in advanced cancers. Germline assignment: CDR1 GTSNPN and CDR2 SVGIG (reference sequence). V lost 3 bases, J lost 4 bases, and 9 bases stayed unmatched. The CDR3 extends over 15 amino acids. This table comes from immunoSEQ multiplex PCR, and its TCRdb copy is limited to in-frame clones, with some not included. The sample carries over 75,000 clones, approximately 94% recorded once. This receptor was identified in an adult with an advanced solid tumor such as melanoma, head and neck, liver or kidney cancer. This chain links TRBV30 with TRBJ2-7; 10 bases map to TRBD2. The source was CD4+ or CD8+ T cells sorted from blood, collected in a trial of the OX40 agonist ivuxolimab. The DNA for the CDR3 is TGTGCCTGGAGGCCGCCCAGCGGGAGGGCATACGAGCAGTACTTC. It encodes CAWRPPSGRAYEQYF.